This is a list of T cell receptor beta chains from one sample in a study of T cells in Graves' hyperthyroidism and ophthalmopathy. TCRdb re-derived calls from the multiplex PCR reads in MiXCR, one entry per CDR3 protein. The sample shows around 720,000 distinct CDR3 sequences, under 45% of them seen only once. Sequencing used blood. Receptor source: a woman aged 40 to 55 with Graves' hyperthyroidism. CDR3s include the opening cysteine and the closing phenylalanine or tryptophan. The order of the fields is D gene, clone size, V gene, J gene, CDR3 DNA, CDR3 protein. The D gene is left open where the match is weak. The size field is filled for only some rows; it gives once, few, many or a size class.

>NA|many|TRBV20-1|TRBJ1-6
TGCAGTGCTAGAGATCTGATATTGTACGAGCGTTCACCCCTCCACTTT
CSARDLILYERSPLHF
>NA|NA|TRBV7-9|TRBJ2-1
TGTGCCAGCAGCTTAGAGTTGGGACTCAGTGAGCAGTTCTTC
CASSLELGLSEQFF
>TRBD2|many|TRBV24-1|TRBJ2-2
TGTGCCACCAGTGGTGTTAGCGGGGGGAACACCGGGGAGCTGTTTTTT
CATSGVSGGNTGELFF
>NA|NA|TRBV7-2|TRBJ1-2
TGTGCCAGCAGCTTAGAAATCGCCAGGGGCTATGGCTACACCTTC
CASSLEIARGYGYTF
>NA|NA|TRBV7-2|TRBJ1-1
TGTGCCAGCAGCGGGGACGGGCAGAACACTGAAGCTTTCTTT
CASSGDGQNTEAFF
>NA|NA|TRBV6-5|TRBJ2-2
TGTGCCAGCAGTTACGGCCAGGGGGGAGGCGGGGAGCTGTTTTTT
CASSYGQGGGGELFF
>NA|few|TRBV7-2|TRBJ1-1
TGTGCCAGCAGCCATGGAGGGGGCACTGAAGCTTTCTTT
CASSHGGGTEAFF
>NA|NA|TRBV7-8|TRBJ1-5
TGTGCCAGCCACGACTGTACGAGGGGCTCGCATCAGCCCCAGCATTTT
CASHDCTRGSHQPQHF
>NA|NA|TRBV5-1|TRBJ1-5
TGCGCCAGCAGCTTGGATGGGACGAGTAGCAATCAGCCCCAGCATTTT
CASSLDGTSSNQPQHF
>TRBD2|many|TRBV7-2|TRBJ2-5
TGTGCCAGCAGCTTAGTGGGAGCGGGAGGGCCTCAGACGGAGACCCAGTACTTC
CASSLVGAGGPQTETQYF
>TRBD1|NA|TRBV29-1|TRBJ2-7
TGCAGCGTCGAGGCGTCAGGGGGCTACGAGCAGTACTTC
CSVEASGGYEQYF
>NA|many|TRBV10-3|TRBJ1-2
TGTGCCATCAGTGAAAGGGAAGAGGGCTATGGCTACACCTTC
CAISEREEGYGYTF
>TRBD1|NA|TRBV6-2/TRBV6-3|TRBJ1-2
TGTGCCAGCAGTTCGCGACAGGGGGCGAACTATGGCTACACCTTC
CASSSRQGANYGYTF
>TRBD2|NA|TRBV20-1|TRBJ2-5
TGCAGTGTCCAGACGGCTAGCGGGGTTGGGGATACGCAGTACTTC
CSVQTASGVGDTQYF
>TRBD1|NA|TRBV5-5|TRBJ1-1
TGTGCCAGCAGCCAAAAGGGGGCATTCACTGAAGCTTTCTTT
CASSQKGAFTEAFF
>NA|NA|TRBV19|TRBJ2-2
TGTGCCAGTCGGCCACCCTCGAACACCGGGGAGCTGTTTTTT
CASRPPSNTGELFF
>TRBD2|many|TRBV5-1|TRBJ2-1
TGCGCCAGCAGCTCCGGGACTAGCGGGAGGGCAAGTGAGCAGTTCTTC
CASSSGTSGRASEQFF
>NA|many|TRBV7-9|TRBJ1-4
TGTGCCAGCCGTGACGAGGGGTCGAGTGAAAAACTGTTTTTT
CASRDEGSSEKLFF
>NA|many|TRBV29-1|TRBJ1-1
TGCAGCGGAGAATCAGGTATTGAAGCTTTCTTT
CSGESGIEAFF
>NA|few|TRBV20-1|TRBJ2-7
TGCAGTGCTAGAGCTCGAAGGGGGGACCCCTACGAGCAGTACTTC
CSARARRGDPYEQYF
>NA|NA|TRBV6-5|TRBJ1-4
TGTGCCAGCAGTAACCGCCTGGCCGAAAAACTGTTTTTT
CASSNRLAEKLFF
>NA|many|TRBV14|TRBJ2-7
TGTGCCAGCAGCCACTTGGACGAGCAGTACTTC
CASSHLDEQYF
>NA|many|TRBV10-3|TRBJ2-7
TGTGCCATCAGTGAGATGGCACGCGAGCAGTACTTC
CAISEMAREQYF
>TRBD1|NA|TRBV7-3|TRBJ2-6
TGTGCCAGCAGCCCACTAGGAGGACAGGGTTTGAGCTCTGGGGCCAACGTCCTGACTTTC
CASSPLGGQGLSSGANVLTF
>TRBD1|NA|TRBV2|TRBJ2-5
TGTGCCAACGCGGGACAGGGCCATCAGCCCCAGTACTTC
CANAGQGHQPQYF